The 24 T cell receptor beta chains below were found in one sample sequenced in a study of shared clonotypes between healthy human individuals (dated by TCRdb to 2020 to 2021). The library was generated by the immunoSEQ multiplex PCR assay. TCRdb stores this immuneACCESS table with in-frame sequences only. Part of the clones is absent; in the studies checked, under half of the shortfall reflects unresolved V genes, and no reason is known for the rest. A total of 110,000 or so clones appear in this sample, 65% to 75% of them only once. The ten largest clones represent 20% to 25% of the sample. Input material: memory CD8+ T cells sorted from blood. The sample's cell subset or site, from its label and the paper: CD45RO+ cells pooled with CCR7-negative TemRA cells. The receptors come from a woman aged 30 to 39 in good health.

This sequence joins TRBV5-6 and TRBJ2-7; D possibly corresponds to TRBD1 (8 bases). V was pared by 0 bases and J by 3 bases, with 13 bases between. Looked up from germline, CDR1 is SGHDT and CDR2 is YYEEEE. The CDR3 has 15 amino acids. Here the CDR3 reads CASSLGQGRVYEQYF. CDR3 nucleotides: TGTGCCAGCAGCTTGGGACAGGGGAGGGTCTACGAGCAGTACTTC.

The chain combines TRBV6-1 with TRBJ2-3; 10 bases agree with TRBD2. Germline assignment: CDR1 MNHNS and CDR2 SASEGT. The CDR3 runs 13 residues. Unmatched junction bases numbered 2, after V lost 8 bases and J lost 3 bases. The CDR3 coding sequence is TGTGCCAGCGGGACTAGCGAAACAGATACGCAGTATTTT. Its translation: CASGTSETDTQYF.

This chain joins TRBV6-1 and TRBJ1-1; D gene ambiguous. This CDR3 has 13 amino acids. Germline V gives CDR1 MNHNS, CDR2 SASEGT. Trimming left V 6 bases short and J 1 base short, with 9 bases between. In nucleotides, the CDR3 is TGTGCCAGCAGGGAACTCGAGAACACTGAAGCTTTCTTT. Translated: CASRELENTEAFF.

The chain uses TRBV10-2 and TRBJ2-4; 9 positions agree with TRBD2. The CDR3 spans 19 residues. Germline V gene sequence: CDR1 WSHSY, CDR2 SAAADI. V gave up 1 base and J gave up 1 base; unmatched junction bases: 11. CDR3 residues: CASSEWAGGYVLAKNIQYF. Written as DNA, the CDR3 is TGCGCCAGCAGTGAGTGGGCGGGAGGGTACGTCTTGGCCAAAAACATTCAGTACTTC.

This clone showed up just a few times. The chain carries TRBV19 and TRBJ2-2, with D perhaps assigned TRBD1 or TRBD2 (5 bases each). Germline V gene data show CDR1 as LNHDA and CDR2 as SQIVND (reference sequence). V was trimmed by 4 bases and J by 6 bases, leaving 9 bases between them. The CDR3 consists of 13 residues. The CDR3 is CASSTGAAGELFF. The CDR3 region has the DNA TGTGCCAGTAGTACCGGGGCCGCCGGGGAGCTGTTTTTT.

This clone was seen at least ten times. This chain links TRBV6-1 with TRBJ2-7, with TRBD1 matching over 7 bases. The CDR3 is 15 residues long. CDR1 is MNHNS and CDR2 is SASEGT in the germline V gene. V shed 8 bases and J 3 bases; nucleotides not matched to a gene: 13. DNA of the CDR3: TGTGCCAGCTGCATAGACCCGGGACAGAACTACGAGCAGTACTTC. It specifies CASCIDPGQNYEQYF.

This chain joins TRBV6-5 and TRBJ2-5, with D unclear. The J call is in doubt because the DNA end fits TRBJ2-7 better. This CDR3 contains 13 residues. Germline V CDR1 and CDR2: MNHEY, SVGAGI. The CDR3 protein is CASSYGLFGEQYF. DNA of the CDR3: TGTGCCAGCAGTTACGGCCTCTTTGGCGAGCAGTACTTC.

The chain employs TRBV4-2 and TRBJ1-4; D perhaps matches TRBD1 (6 bases). CDR1 is LGHNA and CDR2 is YNFKEQ in the germline V gene. V was shortened by 0 bases and J by 5 bases, with 10 bases between the two germline ends. The CDR3 has 15 residues. Here the CDR3 DNA reads TGTGCCAGCAGCCAAGAAGGCAGGGGAAATGAAAAACTGTTTTTT. It is translated as CASSQEGRGNEKLFF.

The chain is built from TRBV4-1 and TRBJ2-5; 10 bases are shared with TRBD1. The J call may not be correct, given that the DNA end is closer to TRBJ2-7. CDR1 is MGHRA and CDR2 is YSYEKL in the germline V gene. The CDR3 consists of 14 residues. The CDR3 nucleotides read TGCGCCAGCAGCCGGGACAGGGGTACCTACGAGCAGTACTTC. Amino acids: CASSRDRGTYEQYF.

The genes are TRBV6-6 and TRBJ2-1; D might be TRBD2 (7 bases). The CDR3 loop spans 16 amino acids. Germline CDR1 reads MNHNY; CDR2 reads SVGAGI (reference sequence). Trimming pared 6 bases from V and 0 bases from J, leaving 15 bases between. CDR3 protein: CASRGGPGDSYNEQFF. The CDR3 DNA sequence: TGTGCCAGCAGGGGGGGGCCGGGAGACTCCTACAATGAGCAGTTCTTC.

Here the CDR3 DNA reads TGTGCCAGCAGACTCGAGGCGGGAGGATTCCACGAGCAGTACTTC. Protein sequence: CASRLEAGGFHEQYF. The chain couples TRBV6-5 to TRBJ2-7; 8 nucleotides agree with TRBD2. This CDR3 is 15 amino acids long. Germline values: CDR1 MNHEY, CDR2 SVGAGI. The trim removed 6 bases at V and 5 bases at J, leaving 12 bases unmatched.

The V and J genes are TRBV7-9 and TRBJ1-4; 8 nucleotides agree with TRBD1. J was trimmed by 0 bases and V by 3 bases; bases with no gene match: 9. CDR1 and CDR2 (germline): SEHNR, FQNEAQ (reference sequence). The CDR3 is made up of 18 amino acids. This chain's CDR3 is CASSFGWTGSATNEKLFF. The CDR3 DNA follows: TGTGCCAGCAGCTTCGGGTGGACAGGGTCTGCAACTAATGAAAAACTGTTTTTT.

This chain links TRBV28 with TRBJ1-5; possibly TRBD1 for D (6 bases). The CDR3 is 14 residues long. CDR1 and CDR2 from the germline V gene are MDHEN and SYDVKM. With 1 base removed from V and 6 bases from J, the gap between germline ends came to 10 bases. CDR3 protein: CASSLLRGSQPQHF. For the CDR3, the DNA is TGTGCCAGCAGTTTATTGAGGGGGAGTCAGCCCCAGCATTTT.

This clone has just one count. This chain links TRBV5-5 with TRBJ1-5; TRBD1 matches at 9 bases. The germline V gene encodes CDR1 SGHKS and CDR2 YYEKEE (reference sequence). The CDR3 is 16 residues long. V shed 5 bases, J shed 7 bases, and the junction held 13 bases outside the gene matches. The CDR3 DNA reads as TGTGCCAGCAGAACAGACGACAGGGGGGGCGGACAGCCCCAGCATTTT. Translating gives CASRTDDRGGGQPQHF. The variable domain in full, with the rest retrieved from reference TRBV5-5 and TRBJ1-5, is DAGVTQSPTHLIKTRGQQVTLRCSPISGHKSVSWYQQVLGQGPQFIFQYYEKEERGRGNFPDRFSARQFPNYSSELNVNALLLGDSALYLCASRTDDRGGGQPQHFGDGTRLSIL.

This chain links TRBV4-1 with TRBJ2-2; TRBD2 matches 11 bases. The CDR3 has 19 amino acids. Germline CDR1 is MGHRA and CDR2 is YSYEKL. The trim removed 4 bases at V and 9 bases at J, leaving 19 bases unmatched. CDR3 amino acids: CASSPLGLGLAGGFRELFF. The CDR3 bases are TGCGCCAGCAGCCCCCTGGGGCTGGGTCTAGCGGGGGGTTTCAGGGAGCTGTTTTTT.

This chain uses TRBV6-5 with TRBJ1-1; TRBD1 matches 9 bases. Germline assignment: CDR1 MNHEY and CDR2 SVGAGI. The CDR3 is 16 amino acids. V lost 2 bases to trimming and J lost 8 bases; unmatched junction nucleotides: 12. The CDR3 spells CASSYANQDRGREAFF. CDR3 DNA sequence: TGTGCCAGCAGTTACGCAAACCAGGACAGGGGAAGAGAAGCTTTCTTT.

This clone was seen a single time. The J gene is TRBJ2-3, the V gene TRBV7-9; D is unresolved. The CDR3 totals 13 residues. V was shortened by 5 bases and J by 5 bases, with 11 bases between the two germline ends. Per the germline V gene, CDR1 is SEHNR and CDR2 is FQNEAQ (reference sequence). The DNA for the CDR3 is TGTGCCAGCAGCCAAGAGATACAAGATACGCAGTATTTT. Its translation is CASSQEIQDTQYF.

This clone appeared a single time. The rearrangement uses TRBV28 and TRBJ2-5, with D unresolved. V dropped 3 bases and J dropped 11 bases, with 16 bases sitting between them. This CDR3 contains 13 residues. CDR1 and CDR2 (germline): MDHEN, SYDVKM. The CDR3 DNA reads TGTGCCAGCAGTTTCGGCTCACGGCCGGAGCAGTACTTC. It yields the protein CASSFGSRPEQYF. Drawing the rest from reference TRBV28 and TRBJ2-5, the complete variable domain is DVKVTQSSRYLVKRTGEKVFLECVQDMDHENMFWYRQDPGLGLRLIYFSYDVKMKEKGDIPEGYSVSREKKERFSLILESASTNQTSMYLCASSFGSRPEQYFGPGTRLLVL.

The CDR3 bases are TGCGCCAGCAGTGAAGTCAACACTGAAGCTTTCTTT. Translated: CASSEVNTEAFF. This chain connects TRBV10-1 to TRBJ1-1, with D hard to call. The CDR3 is 12 amino acids. Trimming took 3 bases from V and 2 from J, leaving 4 bases between them. CDR1 is WNHNN, CDR2 SYGVQD, per germline (reference sequence).

The rearrangement uses TRBV29-1 and TRBJ2-1; the D call may be TRBD1 or TRBD2 (5 bases each). The V end was cut by 4 bases, the J end by 8 bases, with 12 bases between. In germline, CDR1 is SQVTM, CDR2 ANQGSEA. The CDR3 extends over 12 amino acids. DNA for the CDR3: TGCAGCGTTGGGCCAGGGACGTATGAGCAGTTCTTC. As protein: CSVGPGTYEQFF.

As to this clone: Within the sample, other DNA sequences also encode this same CDR3. The CDR3 nucleotides read TGTGCCAGCAGCCCCCGAGGGGGCAGTACCTACAATGAGCAGTTCTTC. Translated, it gives CASSPRGGSTYNEQFF. The rearrangement uses TRBV7-9 and TRBJ2-1, with 7 positions matching TRBD1. V was pared by 5 bases and J by 2 bases, with 9 bases of the junction left unmatched. The CDR3 has 16 residues. CDR1 SEHNR and CDR2 FQNEAQ come from the germline V gene (reference sequence).

This clone was recorded once. The J gene is TRBJ1-1, the V gene TRBV27, with D possibly matching TRBD1 (6 bases). V lost 5 bases to trimming and J lost 4 bases, with 14 bases between them. This CDR3 region has 14 residues. From germline, CDR1 is MNHEY and CDR2 SMNVEV (reference sequence). The CDR3: CASSKLKGGTEAFF. DNA for the CDR3: TGTGCCAGCAGTAAACTAAAAGGGGGCACTGAAGCTTTCTTT.

The CDR3 DNA reads TGTGCCAGTAGTGACTCAGGACTGAACAATGAGCAGTTCTTC. Translated: CASSDSGLNNEQFF. The chain combines TRBV19 with TRBJ2-1; D perhaps matches TRBD2 (5 bases). CDR3 size: 14 residues. The V gene lost 5 bases and the J gene lost 5 bases, with 13 bases spanning the gap. Germline V gene sequence: CDR1 LNHDA, CDR2 SQIVND (reference sequence).

The rearrangement uses TRBV15 and TRBJ2-5, with D perhaps matching TRBD2 (6 bases). This CDR3 is built from 15 residues. The germline CDR1 and CDR2 sequences are LNHNV and YYDKDF (reference sequence). The V end was cut by 1 base, the J end by 7 bases, with 16 bases between. CDR3 region: CATSRGWGLLGTQYF. Here the CDR3 DNA reads TGTGCCACCAGCAGAGGATGGGGACTCCTAGGGACCCAGTACTTC.